This TCR beta chain was profiled in a study of control samples from healthy donors and cancer patients. Some clones are missing from TCRdb's copy, which holds only in-frame ones; the method was immunoSEQ multiplex PCR. Seen here are about 86,000 clones, just over 90% observed once, and the top ten hold around 1.5%. The receptor was derived from a woman in her 30s in good health. What was sequenced was blood.

The DNA of the CDR3 is TGTGCCAGCAGCCAAGCCGGGACAAAAAACTATGGCTACACCTTC. Its translation: CASSQAGTKNYGYTF. The V gene is TRBV3-1 (or the pseudogene TRBV3-2), the J gene TRBJ1-2; TRBD1 might be the D (6 bases). The CDR3 sequence is 15 residues long. Trimming took 1 base from V and 2 from J, leaving 11 bases between them. Germline values: CDR1 LGHDT, CDR2 YNNKEL (reference sequence).